The next 14 T cell receptor beta chains were all read from a single sample in a study of cytomegalovirus exposure and HLA in healthy donors (dated by TCRdb to 2016 to 2017). The library was prepared using the immunoSEQ multiplex PCR assay. A mixture of 60 forward primers for TCR Vbeta segments and 13 reverse primers for TCR Jbeta segments was used in the multiplex PCR. Imported from immuneACCESS, the table was reduced by TCRdb to in-frame sequences with V and J called. These copies leave out some clones; in studies compared against another copy, an unresolved V gene accounts for under half, and the cause of the remainder is not known. This sample lists a few hundred thousand clones; about 77% were detected once. The ten most abundant clones make up 1.5% to 2% of the sample. Sequenced input: PBMCs. The source is a woman in her 30s in good health and CMV-seronegative.

The chain joins TRBV14 to TRBJ2-1, with TRBD2 matching over 8 bases. This CDR3 is built from 12 residues. Germline CDR1 SGHDN, CDR2 FVKESK. The trim removed 3 bases at V and 10 bases at J, leaving 2 bases unmatched. CDR3 sequence reads: CASSQVAGEQFF. DNA of the CDR3: TGTGCCAGCAGCCAGGTAGCGGGAGAGCAGTTCTTC.

The CDR3: CATSGPMDMNTEAFF. The CDR3 DNA follows: TGTGCCACCAGTGGACCCATGGACATGAACACTGAAGCTTTCTTT. The chain combines TRBV15 with TRBJ1-1; TRBD1 is a possible D gene (5 bases). The germline V and J ends were trimmed by 6 bases and 0 bases, with 14 bases remaining between them. Germline-derived CDR1 and CDR2 are LNHNV and YYDKDF (reference sequence). The CDR3 has 15 amino acids.

The V and J genes are TRBV12-5 and TRBJ2-3, with 12 nucleotides matching TRBD2. Germline V gene data show CDR1 as LGHNT and CDR2 as FRNRAP. This CDR3 spans 16 amino acids. V lost 2 bases and J lost 4; bases outside the gene matches: 4. This CDR3 is CASGLRLAGGPDTQYF. CDR3 sequence (DNA): TGTGCTAGTGGTTTGCGGCTAGCGGGAGGGCCAGATACGCAGTATTTT. Together with reference TRBV12-5 and TRBJ2-3, the CDR3 gives the full variable domain: DARVTQTPRHKVTEMGQEVTMRCQPILGHNTVFWYRQTMMQGLELLAYFRNRAPLDDSGMPKDRFSAEMPDATLATLKIQPSEPRDSAVYFCASGLRLAGGPDTQYFGPGTRLTVL.

The genes are TRBV11-3 and TRBJ2-3; tentative D call: TRBD2 (5 bases). In germline, CDR1 is SGHNT, CDR2 YENEEA. The CDR3 is 12 amino acids. Between the trimmed V and J ends, which lost 2 bases and 6 bases, there was a span of 6 bases. The CDR3 bases are TGTGCCAGCAGCTTATTAGCGGATACGCAGTATTTT. It specifies CASSLLADTQYF.

This rearrangement joins TRBV19 to TRBJ1-5; D might be TRBD1 (5 bases). The CDR3 has 14 amino acids. Trimming took off 6 bases at V and 3 bases at J, with 12 bases between the two ends. Germline CDR1 LNHDA, CDR2 SQIVND (reference sequence). CDR3 nucleotide sequence: TGTGCCAGTAGCCAACAGGCTCACAATCAGCCCCAGCATTTT. Translating gives CASSQQAHNQPQHF.

V and J are TRBV2 and TRBJ2-3; no reliable D call. Germline V gives CDR1 SNHLY, CDR2 FYNNEI. The V gene lost 7 bases and the J gene lost 5 bases, with 10 bases spanning the gap. This CDR3 has 12 amino acids. CDR3 region: CASTQERDTQYF. DNA of the CDR3: TGTGCCAGCACGCAAGAGAGAGATACGCAGTATTTT.

V is TRBV2 and J is TRBJ1-4; TRBD1 aligns across 8 bases. This CDR3 region has 13 residues. The V gene's germline CDR1 is SNHLY and CDR2 FYNNEI. J gave up 7 bases and V 10 bases, and 8 bases lay outside the gene matches. CDR3 bases: TGTGCCACCTCAGGGGGCGAAGCTGAAAAACTGTTTTTT. Translation: CATSGGEAEKLFF. Based on the CDR3 plus reference TRBV2 and TRBJ1-4, the full variable domain is EPEVTQTPSHQVTQMGQEVILRCVPISNHLYFYWYRQILGQKVEFLVSFYNNEISEKSEIFDDQFSVERPDGSNFTLKIRSTKLEDSAMYFCATSGGEAEKLFFGSGTQLSVL.

This clone was observed a few times. V and J are TRBV30 and TRBJ1-1; tentatively, D is TRBD1 (5 bases). The ends were cut back, 4 bases at V and 6 bases at J, with 12 bases in the middle. The germline gives CDR1 GTSNPN, CDR2 SVGIG (reference sequence). The CDR3 is made up of 12 amino acids. The CDR3 DNA follows: TGTGCCTGGACCCAGGGCAGCGCTGAAGCTTTCTTT. It specifies CAWTQGSAEAFF.

In nucleotides, the CDR3 is TGTGCCAGCAGTTTACGGGGGGCGATTCAGCCCCAGCATTTT. Protein: CASSLRGAIQPQHF. V usage is TRBV27 and J usage is TRBJ1-5, with D tentatively TRBD1 (6 bases). The germline CDR1 and CDR2 sequences are MNHEY and SMNVEV (reference sequence). Trimming took off 2 bases at V and 6 bases at J, with 11 bases between the two ends. The CDR3 has 14 residues.

The V and J genes are TRBV7-6 and TRBJ1-3; perhaps TRBD1 as D (6 bases). Germline assignment: CDR1 SGHVS and CDR2 FNYEAQ. Deletions cut 6 bases from V and 4 bases from J, with 16 bases between. The CDR3 length is 15 residues. The CDR3 DNA is TGTGCCAGCAGTTCTAGCAGGGGTTCAGGAAACACCATATATTTT. Its translation: CASSSSRGSGNTIYF.

The chain employs TRBV19 and TRBJ1-1; tentative D call: TRBD1 (6 bases). There are 14 residues in the CDR3. CDR1 is LNHDA, CDR2 SQIVND, per germline (reference sequence). V was pared by 1 base and J by 8 bases, with 14 bases between. The CDR3 reads CASSIVGGATEAFF. Here the CDR3 DNA reads TGTGCCAGTAGTATAGTGGGGGGGGCTACCGAAGCTTTCTTT.

The rearrangement joins TRBV29-1 to TRBJ2-7, with 11 bases fitting TRBD1. V gave up 3 bases and J gave up 4 bases; unmatched junction bases: 11. The CDR3 totals 16 residues. Germline CDR1 reads SQVTM; CDR2 reads ANQGSEA. This chain's CDR3 is CSVEGRVGQGAYEQYF. For the CDR3, the DNA is TGCAGCGTTGAGGGCCGAGTAGGACAGGGGGCTTACGAGCAGTACTTC.

Details on this clone: At the DNA level, this CDR3 is encoded by other sequences in the same sample as well. The CDR3 is CASSEGGRNTGELFF. CDR3 in DNA: TGTGCCAGCAGTGAAGGCGGGAGAAACACCGGGGAGCTGTTTTTT. The chain employs TRBV2 and TRBJ2-2, with 7 bases identical to TRBD2. This CDR3 is built from 15 residues. V lost 1 base, J lost 2 bases, and 1 base stayed unmatched. Germline-derived CDR1 and CDR2 are SNHLY and FYNNEI.

The chain combines TRBV16 with TRBJ2-5, with 7 positions matching TRBD2. The germline V gene encodes CDR1 KGHSY and CDR2 FQNENV. The J segment lost 2 bases and the V segment lost 5 bases, leaving 2 bases of the junction unmatched. The CDR3 runs to 13 residues. The CDR3 nucleotides read TGTGCCAGCAGCTCGGGACTACAAGAGACCCAGTACTTC. This encodes CASSSGLQETQYF.